A selection of T cell receptor beta chains follows, all from one sample in a study of blood T cells in healthy people across ages. Each CDR3 protein gets one entry after TCRdb re-called the 5' RACE reads with MiXCR. The sample carries over a million distinct CDR3 sequences, more than 35% recorded once. Sequences were obtained from blood. These receptors all come from an older woman in good health. CDR3s include the opening cysteine and the closing phenylalanine or tryptophan.

V gene,CDR3 protein
TRBV7-2,CASAPGYRDTQYF
TRBV9,CASSVEQGQNNEQFF
TRBV29-1,CSVERTGGTEAFF
TRBV6-5,CASSYGESKYF
TRBV29-1,CSVGDRVDQTQFF
TRBV14,CASSQATVKETQYF
TRBV3-1,CASSRLTSGSQYF
TRBV7-9,CASSLVGLAAKSSYNKQFF
TRBV28,CASSWVPGANVLTF
TRBV6-5,CASSYPSGRAGDTQYF
TRBV10-1,CASGGSDYGYTF
TRBV7-8,CASSGFKETQYF
TRBV5-5,CASSSETPSTDTQYF
TRBV5-1,CASRPDDWIVSYEQYF
TRBV10-2,CASIAGRTYNEQFF
TRBV28,CASSRRRGADTQYF
TRBV11-2,CASSLELFYEQYF
TRBV5-6,CASSFGLSNYGYTF
TRBV10-3,CAISEIIAGVGTGQETQFF
TRBV6-1,CASSEMGGTEAFF
TRBV27,CASSSRFLSGTYEQYF
TRBV28,CASSFASGAEETQYF
TRBV7-9,CASSLGRGANVLTF
TRBV7-8,CASTAGTDSNQPQHF
TRBV7-9,CASSLAPNLDGPNYGYTF
TRBV29-1,CSVGGQAETQYF
TRBV5-1,CASSPANTGEPFF
TRBV5-1,CASSNTWGYEQYF
TRBV20-1,CSAGDSNQPRHF
TRBV15,CATSRDRGDMGFF
TRBV29-1,CSAYNTDTQYF
TRBV4-2,CASSPNSGGPNNEQFF
TRBV6-1,CASSARPGSYNEQFF
TRBV7-3,CASSLASGRAPDTQYF
TRBV14,CASSQVQSTDTQYF
TRBV21-1,CASTGRRGSNQPQHF
TRBV3-1,CASSHGAGVFLGTQYF
TRBV2,CASNSGTLGGYTF
TRBV4-2,CASSGRGGSTDTQYF
TRBV7-2,CASSLQGGGNEQFF
TRBV20-1,CSASTSDKKNNEQFF
TRBV20-1,CSARDMTGSGYGYTF
TRBV24-1,CATSDFSGHPGADTQYF
TRBV6-5,CASSDRSETQYF
TRBV20-1,CSARDTRRGSYEQYF
TRBV11-2,CASSLAPGDTGANVLTF
TRBV5-1,CASSLSKSDGYTF
TRBV27,CASSFYREPSGEQFF
TRBV4-2,CASSQAAYNEQFF
TRBV27,CASQRGLADNEQFF
TRBV30,CAWGGGGTEQFF
TRBV6-6,CAAREARESDTQYF
TRBV29-1,CSVEDVRREETQYF